The present T cell receptor (beta chain) was sequenced within a study of T cells after yellow fever vaccination. The overall study: The SMART-Seq v4 Ultra Low Input method served to prepare the low-cell-number fractions.

Worth noting for this clonotype: Relative to the germline gene, one junction end is altered; a read error may explain this.

Generation of TCR cDNA used 5'RACE template switching (which added a universal primer site and UMIs). TCRdb independently ran MiXCR on the 5' RACE reads; one entry per CDR3 protein. The data hold 100,000 to 150,000 distinct CDR3 sequences, with about 7% observed a single time. The germline gives CDR1 LGHNA, CDR2 YSLEER. CDR3 size: 12 residues. This chain uses TRBV4-3 with TRBJ2-7; a possible D gene is TRBD2 (5 bases). The specimen was CD4+ T cells sorted from PBMCs, collected roughly 46 days after the first yellow fever vaccination. This TCR came from a young man who received the YFV17D yellow fever vaccine. Written as DNA, the CDR3 is TGCGCCATACAAGGACGCGGGCATCCGTATCACTTC. Translated: CAIQGRGHPYHF.